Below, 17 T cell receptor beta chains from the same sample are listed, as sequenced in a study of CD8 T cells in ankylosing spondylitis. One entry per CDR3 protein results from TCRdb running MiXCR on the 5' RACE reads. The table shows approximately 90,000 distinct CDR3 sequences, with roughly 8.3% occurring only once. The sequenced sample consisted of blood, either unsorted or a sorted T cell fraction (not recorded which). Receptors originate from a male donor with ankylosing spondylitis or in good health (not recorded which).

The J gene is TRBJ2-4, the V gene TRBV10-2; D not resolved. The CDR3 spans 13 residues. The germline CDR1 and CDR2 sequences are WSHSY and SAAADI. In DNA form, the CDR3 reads TGCGTTAGCAGTGAAAACTTGGAAAACATTCAGTACTTC. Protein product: CVSSENLENIQYF.

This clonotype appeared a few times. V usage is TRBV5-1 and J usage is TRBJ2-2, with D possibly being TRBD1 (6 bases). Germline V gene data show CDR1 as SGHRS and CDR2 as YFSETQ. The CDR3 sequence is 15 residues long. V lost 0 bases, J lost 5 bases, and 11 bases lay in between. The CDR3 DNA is TGCGCCAGCAGCTTGGTGGCAGGGGCGACCGGGGAGCTGTTTTTT. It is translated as CASSLVAGATGELFF.

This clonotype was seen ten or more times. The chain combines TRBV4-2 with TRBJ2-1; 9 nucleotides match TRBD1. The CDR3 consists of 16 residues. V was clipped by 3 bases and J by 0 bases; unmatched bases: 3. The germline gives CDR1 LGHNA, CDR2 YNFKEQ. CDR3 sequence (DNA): TGTGCCAGCAGCCAGGCGACAGGGGGCTCCTACAATGAGCAGTTCTTC. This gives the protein CASSQATGGSYNEQFF.

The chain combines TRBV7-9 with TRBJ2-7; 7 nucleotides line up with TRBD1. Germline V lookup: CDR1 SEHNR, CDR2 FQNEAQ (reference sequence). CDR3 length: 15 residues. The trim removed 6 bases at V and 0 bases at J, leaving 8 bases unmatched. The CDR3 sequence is CASRKGGDSSYEQYF. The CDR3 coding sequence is TGTGCCAGCAGGAAAGGTGGGGACAGCTCCTACGAGCAGTACTTC.

The CDR3 bases are TGTGCCAGCAGTGAATGGCGGGGGCCCACCACAGATACGCAGTATTTT. Protein product: CASSEWRGPTTDTQYF. The rearrangement joins TRBV25-1 to TRBJ2-3, with a weak D call TRBD2 (7 bases). With 1 base removed from V and 2 bases from J, the gap between germline ends came to 13 bases. Per germline, CDR1 MGHDK and CDR2 SYGVNS. The CDR3 is made up of 16 amino acids.

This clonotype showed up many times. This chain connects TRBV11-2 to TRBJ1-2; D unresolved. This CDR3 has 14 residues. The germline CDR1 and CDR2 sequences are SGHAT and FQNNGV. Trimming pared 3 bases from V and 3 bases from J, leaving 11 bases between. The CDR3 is CASSFLVRDYGYTF. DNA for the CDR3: TGTGCCAGCAGCTTCCTTGTCCGGGACTATGGCTACACCTTC. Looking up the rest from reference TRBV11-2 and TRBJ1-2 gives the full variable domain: EAGVAQSPRYKIIEKRQSVAFWCNPISGHATLYWYQQILGQGPKLLIQFQNNGVVDDSQLPKDRFSAERLKGVDSTLKIQPAKLEDSAVYLCASSFLVRDYGYTFGSGTRLTVV.

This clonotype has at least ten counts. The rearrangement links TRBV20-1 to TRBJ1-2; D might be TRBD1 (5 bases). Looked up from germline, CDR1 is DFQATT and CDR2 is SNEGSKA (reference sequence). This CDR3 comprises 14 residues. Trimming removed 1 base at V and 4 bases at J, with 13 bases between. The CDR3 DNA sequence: TGCAGTGCTAGAGGAGGGGATCGGGGCTATGGCTACACCTTC. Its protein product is CSARGGDRGYGYTF.

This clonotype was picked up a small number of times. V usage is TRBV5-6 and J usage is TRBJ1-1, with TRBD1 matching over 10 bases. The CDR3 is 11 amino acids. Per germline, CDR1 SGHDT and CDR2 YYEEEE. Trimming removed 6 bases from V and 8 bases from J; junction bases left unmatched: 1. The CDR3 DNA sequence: TGTGCCAGCAAGACAGGGGGCGAAGCTTTCTTT. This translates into CASKTGGEAFF.

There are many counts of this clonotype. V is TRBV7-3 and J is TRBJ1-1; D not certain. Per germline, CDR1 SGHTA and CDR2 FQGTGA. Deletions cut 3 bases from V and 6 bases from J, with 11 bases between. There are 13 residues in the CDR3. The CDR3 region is CASSFGLYAEAFF. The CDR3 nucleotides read TGTGCCAGCAGCTTTGGACTATACGCTGAAGCTTTCTTT.

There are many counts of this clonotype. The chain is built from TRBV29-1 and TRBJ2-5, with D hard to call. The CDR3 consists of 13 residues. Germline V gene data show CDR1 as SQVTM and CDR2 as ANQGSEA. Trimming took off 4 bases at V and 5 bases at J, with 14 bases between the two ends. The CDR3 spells CSVAPTYSETQYF. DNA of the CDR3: TGCAGCGTTGCCCCGACATACTCGGAGACCCAGTACTTC.

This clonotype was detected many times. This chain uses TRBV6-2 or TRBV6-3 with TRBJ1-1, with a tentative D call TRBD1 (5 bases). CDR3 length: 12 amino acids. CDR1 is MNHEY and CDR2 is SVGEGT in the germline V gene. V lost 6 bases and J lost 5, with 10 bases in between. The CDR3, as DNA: TGTGCCAGCAGGGATGGGGGGACTGAAGCTTTCTTT. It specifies CASRDGGTEAFF.

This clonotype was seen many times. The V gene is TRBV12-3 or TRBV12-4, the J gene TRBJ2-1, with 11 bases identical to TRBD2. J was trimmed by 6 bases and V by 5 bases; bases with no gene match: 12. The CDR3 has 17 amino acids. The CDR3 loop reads CASSPWGVAGGINEQFF. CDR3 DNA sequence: TGTGCCAGCAGTCCCTGGGGGGTAGCGGGAGGGATCAATGAGCAGTTCTTC.

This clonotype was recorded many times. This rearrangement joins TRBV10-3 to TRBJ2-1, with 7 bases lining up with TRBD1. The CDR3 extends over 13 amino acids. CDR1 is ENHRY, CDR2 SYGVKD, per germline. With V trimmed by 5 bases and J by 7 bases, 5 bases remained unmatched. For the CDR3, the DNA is TGTGCCATCAGTCGAACAGGGGAAAATGAGCAGTTCTTC. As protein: CAISRTGENEQFF.

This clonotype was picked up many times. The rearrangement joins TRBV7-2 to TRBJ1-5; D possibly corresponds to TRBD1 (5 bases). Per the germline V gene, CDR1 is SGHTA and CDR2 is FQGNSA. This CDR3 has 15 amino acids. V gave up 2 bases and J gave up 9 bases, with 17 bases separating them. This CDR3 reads CASSLTPGIRWPQHF. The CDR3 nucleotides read TGTGCCAGCAGCTTAACCCCAGGGATCAGGTGGCCCCAGCATTTT.

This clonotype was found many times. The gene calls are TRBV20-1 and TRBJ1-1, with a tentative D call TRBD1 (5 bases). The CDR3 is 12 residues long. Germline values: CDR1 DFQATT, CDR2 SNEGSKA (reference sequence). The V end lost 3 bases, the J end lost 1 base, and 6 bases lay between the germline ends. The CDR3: CSARQGNTEAFF. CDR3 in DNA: TGCAGTGCTAGGCAGGGGAACACTGAAGCTTTCTTT.

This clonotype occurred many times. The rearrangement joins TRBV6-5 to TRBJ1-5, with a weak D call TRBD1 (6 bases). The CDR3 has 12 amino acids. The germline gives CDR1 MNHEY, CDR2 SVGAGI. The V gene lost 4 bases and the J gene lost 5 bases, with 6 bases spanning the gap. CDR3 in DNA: TGTGCCAGCAGTTCAGGGGATCAGCCCCAGCATTTT. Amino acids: CASSSGDQPQHF.

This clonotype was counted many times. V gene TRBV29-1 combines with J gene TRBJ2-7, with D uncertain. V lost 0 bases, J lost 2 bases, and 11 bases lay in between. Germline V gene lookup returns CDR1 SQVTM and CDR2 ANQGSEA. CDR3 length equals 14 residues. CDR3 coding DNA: TGCAGCGTTGAAGATTTAGCAAGGCCCTACGAGCAGTACTTC. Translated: CSVEDLARPYEQYF.